The present T cell receptor (beta chain) was sequenced within a study of blood T cell repertoires in COVID-19 (dated by TCRdb to 2020 to 2021). Notes on the research overall: Samples from collaborators originated in the United States, Italy and Spain and spanned both the acute and convalescent phases of COVID-19. The sample metadata nearly always contained a de-identified subject ID, COVID-19 status, age in years and sex. The samples were drawn from two sources: the first 160 participants of the ongoing ImmuneRACE study, and 1,200 or so subjects contributed by 6 global collaborators. The prospective study material was composed of cDNA or gDNA derived from T cells, B-cell-depleted T cells, or PBMCs. The dataset comprised deeply sampled blood TCRbeta repertoires from subjects exposed to, actively infected with, or recovered from COVID-19. Where HLA class I and class II types were available, the types were taken from metadata supplied by the sample provider, not from assay-based typing. A freely available public database, intended as a resource for researchers studying the immune response to SARS-CoV-2, is where the repertoires were released. Paper-wide results and their limitations: Clinical and demographic metadata were provided uncurated, with the amount varying by source and participant.

Comments on this clone: Its antigen specificity is not known. No qualities accompany the bases; no much larger clone lies one base away.

The trim is 2 bases for V and 4 bases for J, with a gap of 8 bases between the germline ends. The CDR3 covers 14 residues, taking in both the cysteine and the phenylalanine. The only DNA kept is the CDR3, 42 bases in frame from the first base. CDR1 is given as MGHRA and CDR2 as YSYEKL, both from the germline V gene. Each collaborating institution followed its own protocols to collect whole blood in K2EDTA tubes. For TCRbeta analysis, collaborators shipped samples in one of three forms: frozen whole blood, isolated PBMCs, or DNA extracted from either of those sample types. The immunoSEQ Assay, a bias-controlled multiplex PCR, was used to amplify TCRbeta CDR3 regions from genomic DNA. Turning to the authors' computational methods: The number of nucleated cells in each sample was estimated from the amplification of reference gene primers within the assay. To quantify the absolute abundance of each unique TCRbeta CDR3 rearrangement, sequence reads were collapsed and filtered. For each sample, productive Simpson clonality was calculated by taking the square root of Simpson's diversity index across productive rearrangements. TCRdb's version of the immuneACCESS table is confined to in-frame rearrangements and falls short of the full clone set. An unresolved V gene accounts for under half of the shortfall where checked; the remainder is of unknown origin. The V and J calls and clone size were taken over from that table, and D and trimming were inferred from the DNA. In all, the sample holds tens of thousands of clones, and around 88% of those were seen once. 1.9% of the sample is taken by the ten largest.

This receptor was taken from an elderly woman with active or convalescent COVID-19. The source material was peripheral blood. The receptor chain draws on TRBV4-1 and TRBJ1-4; a tentative D call is TRBD1 (6 bases match). The CDR3 is CASSQRGINEKLFF. The DNA reads TGCGCCAGCAGCCAAAGGGGGATTAATGAAAAACTGTTTTTT.